The 15 T cell receptor beta chains below were found in one sample sequenced in a study of radiotherapy plus CTLA-4 blockade in lung cancer (dated by TCRdb to between 2017 and 2018). The library was prepared using the immunoSEQ multiplex PCR assay. Imported from immuneACCESS, the table was reduced by TCRdb to in-frame sequences with V and J called. These copies leave out some clones; in studies compared against another copy, an unresolved V gene accounts for under half, and the cause of the remainder is not known. The sample yields some 50,000 clones; more than 60% were counted once. The ten largest clones take up roughly 2.9% of the sample. This specimen consisted of peripheral blood, obtained from a patient treated with radiotherapy plus ipilimumab. The receptors derive from a human donor with non-small cell lung cancer who had a partial response to radiotherapy plus ipilimumab.

The chain is built from TRBV7-9 and TRBJ1-1; 7 bases map to TRBD1. CDR3 size: 13 residues. Trimming cost V 3 bases and J 4 bases; bases outside gene matches: 2. Looked up from germline, CDR1 is SEHNR and CDR2 is FQNEAQ (reference sequence). CDR3 loop: CASSLGQSTEAFF. The CDR3 DNA is TGTGCCAGCAGCTTGGGACAGAGCACTGAAGCTTTCTTT.

This clone turned up a few times. The chain recombines TRBV6-6 with TRBJ1-1; 10 positions match TRBD1. The trim removed 2 bases at V and 1 base at J, leaving 4 bases unmatched. This CDR3 has 16 amino acids. Germline V lookup: CDR1 MNHNY, CDR2 SVGAGI (reference sequence). CDR3 nucleotides: TGTGCCAGCAGTTACCGGACAGGGGGTGGGAACACTGAAGCTTTCTTT. Translation gives CASSYRTGGGNTEAFF.

A single count supports this clone. The chain joins TRBV9 to TRBJ2-3; 16 positions match TRBD2. The germline CDR1 and CDR2 sequences are SGDLS and YYNGEE. The CDR3 totals 19 residues. Trimming removed 3 bases from V and 5 bases from J; junction bases left unmatched: 12. CDR3 DNA sequence: TGTGCCAGCAGCGCGTCCGGGACTAGCGGGGGGGCCGGGCAAGATACGCAGTATTTT. This gives the protein CASSASGTSGGAGQDTQYF.

The chain joins TRBV7-9 to TRBJ1-2; D is uncertain. V was shortened by 3 bases and J by 8 bases, with 13 bases between the two germline ends. This CDR3 has 13 residues. Germline V gene sequence: CDR1 SEHNR, CDR2 FQNEAQ (reference sequence). CDR3 residues: CASSLEGSGGYTF. The CDR3 DNA is TGTGCCAGCAGCTTGGAGGGATCCGGGGGCTACACCTTC.

The rearrangement joins TRBV7-9 to TRBJ1-1; the D is unclear. V lost 3 bases and J 4 bases, leaving 18 bases between the germline ends. This CDR3 contains 16 residues. Germline V gene sequence: CDR1 SEHNR, CDR2 FQNEAQ (reference sequence). The DNA for the CDR3 is TGTGCCAGCAGCTTGGGTTGGTTGGAGGGTAGCACTGAAGCTTTCTTT. Translated, it gives CASSLGWLEGSTEAFF. Drawing the rest from reference TRBV7-9 and TRBJ1-1, the complete variable domain is DTGVSQNPRHKITKRGQNVTFRCDPISEHNRLYWYRQTLGQGPEFLTYFQNEAQLEKSRLLSDRFSAERPKGSFSTLEIQRTEQGDSAMYLCASSLGWLEGSTEAFFGQGTRLTVV.

V and J are TRBV2 and TRBJ1-2; D unclear. Trimming took off 5 bases at V and 3 bases at J, with 7 bases between the two ends. CDR1 is SNHLY and CDR2 is FYNNEI in the germline V gene. This CDR3 has 12 amino acids. The CDR3 reads CASSPGDYGYTF. DNA of the CDR3: TGTGCCAGCAGTCCCGGGGACTATGGCTACACCTTC.

This clone occurred a few times. The J gene is TRBJ1-5, the V gene TRBV19; 10 bases are a match to TRBD1. V dropped 5 bases and J dropped 5; count of bases not matched to a gene: 6. Germline assignment: CDR1 LNHDA and CDR2 SQIVND (reference sequence). The CDR3 has 15 amino acids. The CDR3 protein is CASSVAGTGDQPQHF. DNA of the CDR3: TGTGCCAGTAGTGTTGCCGGGACAGGGGATCAGCCCCAGCATTTT.

A remark on this clone: This CDR3 is also generated by other DNA sequences in the sample. The chain uses TRBV9 and TRBJ2-7; TRBD1 might be the D (7 bases). The germline CDR1 and CDR2 sequences are SGDLS and YYNGEE. The CDR3 extends over 14 amino acids. Deletions cut 0 bases from V and 4 bases from J, with 11 bases between. This CDR3 reads CASSVGAGGYEQYF. CDR3 nucleotides: TGTGCCAGCAGCGTAGGGGCAGGGGGGTACGAGCAGTACTTC.

The rearrangement joins TRBV7-3 to TRBJ2-2; 9 positions match TRBD2. Germline values: CDR1 SGHTA, CDR2 FQGTGA. With V trimmed by 4 bases and J by 6 bases, 3 bases remained unmatched. The CDR3 covers 14 residues. As DNA, the CDR3 is TGTGCCAGCAGCTCGGTAGCGGGGGCCGGGGAGCTGTTTTTT. Protein sequence: CASSSVAGAGELFF.

This chain connects TRBV6-1 to TRBJ2-7; a possible D gene is TRBD2 (6 bases). Trimming removed 6 bases from V and 3 bases from J, with 18 bases in between. Germline V lookup: CDR1 MNHNS, CDR2 SASEGT. This CDR3 is 15 amino acids long. The CDR3 reads CASSQGGGAYYEQYF. DNA for the CDR3: TGTGCCAGCAGCCAGGGAGGAGGGGCGTACTACGAGCAGTACTTC.

This rearrangement joins TRBV9 to TRBJ1-3; D unclear. The CDR3 runs 15 residues. V was clipped by 0 bases and J by 0 bases, with 7 bases between them. The V gene's germline CDR1 is SGDLS and CDR2 YYNGEE. Written as DNA, the CDR3 is TGTGCCAGCAGCGTAGGACTGCTCTCTGGAAACACCATATATTTT. As protein: CASSVGLLSGNTIYF. The full variable domain, rest sourced from reference TRBV9 and TRBJ1-3, is DSGVTQTPKHLITATGQRVTLRCSPRSGDLSVYWYQQSLDQGLQFLIQYYNGEERAKGNILERFSAQQFPDLHSELNLSSLELGDSALYFCASSVGLLSGNTIYFGEGSWLTVV.

This sequence joins TRBV5-4 and TRBJ2-5; perhaps TRBD2 as D (6 bases). The CDR3 runs 13 residues. The germline V gene has CDR1 SGHNT and CDR2 YYREEE (reference sequence). V was clipped by 1 base and J by 4 bases, with 8 bases between them. CDR3 region: CASSLQGGETQYF. The DNA for the CDR3 is TGTGCCAGCAGCTTGCAGGGAGGAGAGACCCAGTACTTC.

The rearrangement joins TRBV7-9 to TRBJ2-2; 8 bases line up with TRBD2. This CDR3 has 15 amino acids. With V trimmed by 5 bases and J by 7 bases, 9 bases remained unmatched. Germline V gene lookup returns CDR1 SEHNR and CDR2 FQNEAQ (reference sequence). The CDR3 is CASSAIAGRNGELFF. Here the CDR3 DNA reads TGTGCCAGCAGCGCGATAGCGGGGAGGAACGGGGAGCTGTTTTTT.

This sequence joins TRBV2 and TRBJ2-2; D remains unclear. The CDR3 loop spans 17 amino acids. Germline values: CDR1 SNHLY, CDR2 FYNNEI. V lost 2 bases, J lost 3 bases, and 16 bases lay in between. This chain's CDR3 is CASSESGWAQDTGELFF. CDR3 DNA: TGTGCCAGCAGTGAAAGTGGATGGGCTCAGGACACCGGGGAGCTGTTTTTT.

This rearrangement joins TRBV19 to TRBJ1-3, with 12 bases that match TRBD1. The CDR3 has 20 amino acids. The germline V gene has CDR1 LNHDA and CDR2 SQIVND (reference sequence). V gave up 7 bases and J gave up 1 base; unmatched junction bases: 17. The CDR3 protein is CASTKSPGQGAGMSGNTIYF. Written as DNA, the CDR3 is TGTGCCAGTACCAAATCCCCGGGACAGGGGGCAGGGATGTCTGGAAACACCATATATTTT.